A selection of T cell receptor beta chains follows, all from one sample in a study of blood T cell repertoires in COVID-19. The method was immunoSEQ multiplex PCR; TCRdb's version includes in-frame clones alone and lacks a portion of them. The sample contains roughly 200,000 clones, about four fifths of which appear only once. The sequenced sample was peripheral blood. These TCRs come from a woman aged 35 to 49 with COVID-19, enrolled during active disease. CDR3s include the opening cysteine and the closing phenylalanine or tryptophan. The D gene is left open where the match is weak. Clone size appears in some rows only: once, few, many, or a class for an expanded clone.

d_call	v_call	j_call	cdr3_length	clone_size	cdr3_aa	cdr3_nt
TRBD1	TRBV19	TRBJ1-2	11	once	CASDRGDGYTF	TGTGCCAGCGACAGGGGGGATGGCTACACCTTC
.	TRBV7-2	TRBJ1-5	13	.	CASSRDINQPQHF	TGTGCCAGCAGCAGGGACATCAATCAGCCCCAGCATTTT
.	TRBV30	TRBJ1-6	12	many	CAWSYRVSPLHF	TGTGCCTGGAGTTACCGGGTTTCACCCCTCCACTTT
.	TRBV9	TRBJ2-1	15	.	CASSLSGTVGGEQFF	TGTGCCAGCAGTCTCTCCGGGACAGTCGGGGGTGAGCAGTTCTTC
TRBD1	TRBV11-3	TRBJ2-3	15	.	CASSPGQGAGDTQYF	TGTGCCAGCAGCCCGGGACAGGGGGCCGGAGATACGCAGTATTTT
TRBD1	TRBV6-5	TRBJ1-2	14	.	CASKATGANYGYTF	TGTGCCAGCAAGGCGACAGGGGCTAACTATGGCTACACCTTC
.	TRBV19	TRBJ2-2	13	.	CASSRANTGELFF	TGTGCCAGTAGTAGAGCGAACACCGGGGAGCTGTTTTTT
.	TRBV13	TRBJ1-2	12	.	CASSFQGDGYTF	TGTGCCAGCAGCTTCCAGGGTGATGGCTACACCTTC
.	TRBV24-1	TRBJ2-5	14	.	CATSEGRGTETQYF	TGTGCCACCAGTGAAGGTCGGGGGACGGAGACCCAGTACTTC
.	TRBV24-1	TRBJ2-1	16	.	CATSDADSKRGNEQFF	TGTGCCACCAGTGATGCGGACTCCAAGAGAGGCAATGAGCAGTTCTTC
.	TRBV7-9	TRBJ2-3	15	.	CASSLDWGPTDTQYF	TGTGCCAGCAGCTTAGACTGGGGCCCCACAGATACGCAGTATTTT
TRBD1	TRBV15	TRBJ1-2	18	.	CATSQSLTGQGGPYGYTF	TGTGCCACCAGCCAGTCTCTTACAGGGCAGGGGGGACCCTATGGCTACACCTTC
TRBD1	TRBV7-2	TRBJ1-1	13	.	CASSLGQPTEAFF	TGTGCCAGCAGCTTGGGACAGCCCACTGAAGCTTTCTTT
.	TRBV27	TRBJ1-2	13	.	CASSLQSNYGYTF	TGTGCCAGCAGTTTACAATCCAACTATGGCTACACCTTC
.	TRBV7-9	TRBJ2-3	14	.	CASSLGTSTDTQYF	TGTGCCAGCAGCTTAGGGACTAGCACAGATACGCAGTATTTT
TRBD2	TRBV3-1/TRBV3-2	TRBJ2-5	14	.	CASSSGGTQETQYF	TGTGCCAGCAGTTCCGGGGGGACCCAAGAGACCCAGTACTTC
TRBD1	TRBV3-1/TRBV3-2	TRBJ1-1	14	.	CASSPGTGHTEAFF	TGTGCCAGCAGCCCCGGGACAGGGCACACTGAAGCTTTCTTT
.	TRBV11-2	TRBJ1-5	16	.	CASSPYGGGSNQPQHF	TGTGCCAGCAGCCCCTACGGGGGGGGTAGCAATCAGCCCCAGCATTTT
TRBD2	TRBV3-1/TRBV3-2	TRBJ2-5	19	few	CASRPTRPGGLATQETQYF	TGTGCCAGCAGACCAACGCGCCCCGGGGGACTAGCGACTCAAGAGACCCAGTACTTC
.	TRBV7-2	TRBJ1-1	15	.	CASSLYRGIRAEAFF	TGTGCCAGCAGCTTATATCGGGGGATAAGGGCTGAAGCTTTCTTT
.	TRBV15	TRBJ1-3	19	.	CATSSKDGTAGISGNTIYF	TGTGCCACCAGCAGCAAGGATGGAACAGCCGGGATCTCTGGAAACACCATATATTTT
TRBD2	TRBV5-1	TRBJ2-1	16	.	CASSLGGLAGWNEQFF	TGCGCCAGCAGCTTGGGGGGACTAGCGGGGTGGAATGAGCAGTTCTTC
.	TRBV2	TRBJ2-5	11	.	CASKGAETQYF	TGTGCCAGCAAGGGAGCAGAGACCCAGTACTTC
.	TRBV19	TRBJ1-5	15	.	CASSSMVYSNQPQHF	TGTGCCAGTAGCTCTATGGTATATAGCAATCAGCCCCAGCATTTT
TRBD1	TRBV3-1/TRBV3-2	TRBJ1-1	18	few	CASSQRGGQGATKPKAFF	TGTGCCAGCAGCCAAAGGGGGGGACAGGGGGCGACAAAACCGAAAGCTTTCTTT
.	TRBV28	TRBJ1-1	13	.	CASIRGGNTEAFF	TGTGCCAGTATTAGGGGAGGGAACACTGAAGCTTTCTTT
.	TRBV2	TRBJ1-2	10	.	CASKVSNYTF	TGTGCCAGCAAAGTCAGTAACTACACCTTC
TRBD1	TRBV6-1	TRBJ1-1	15	.	CASSEVPTGSAEAFF	TGTGCCAGCAGTGAAGTGCCGACAGGGAGCGCTGAAGCTTTCTTT
TRBD1	TRBV19	TRBJ1-1	14	.	CASSRGTGETEAFF	TGTGCCAGTAGCCGTGGGACAGGGGAGACTGAAGCTTTCTTT
TRBD2	TRBV7-2	TRBJ2-5	16	.	CASSLALAGGGETQYF	TGTGCCAGCAGCTTAGCACTAGCGGGGGGTGGGGAGACCCAGTACTTC
TRBD1	TRBV11-3	TRBJ2-2	15	.	CASSPGGWDTGELFF	TGTGCCAGCAGCCCAGGGGGCTGGGACACCGGGGAGCTGTTTTTT
TRBD1	TRBV30	TRBJ2-5	13	.	CAWGTGGKETQYF	TGTGCCTGGGGGACAGGGGGCAAGGAGACCCAGTACTTC
.	TRBV27	TRBJ2-3	14	.	CASRIAASTDTQYF	TGTGCCAGCAGAATAGCAGCTAGCACAGATACGCAGTATTTT
.	TRBV4-2	TRBJ2-7	16	.	CASSQDRLGGPYEQYF	TGTGCCAGCAGCCAAGATAGGTTAGGGGGACCCTACGAGCAGTACTTC
TRBD1	TRBV7-3	TRBJ2-5	14	.	CASSSQGFRETQYF	TGTGCCAGCAGCTCACAGGGGTTCCGAGAGACCCAGTACTTC
.	TRBV18	TRBJ1-2	14	.	CASSPDRGLYGYTF	TGTGCCAGCTCCCCTGACAGAGGTCTCTATGGCTACACCTTC
.	TRBV5-1	TRBJ2-5	12	few	CASSGSAETQYF	TGCGCCAGCAGCGGGAGTGCGGAGACCCAGTACTTC
TRBD1	TRBV29-1	TRBJ1-1	13	once	CSVATGLNTEAFF	TGCAGCGTCGCGACAGGGTTGAACACTGAAGCTTTCTTT
.	TRBV19	TRBJ1-5	15	many	CASSIVGNQGQPQHF	TGTGCCAGTAGTATAGTGGGCAATCAGGGTCAGCCCCAGCATTTT
TRBD1	TRBV27	TRBJ1-2	13	.	CASGFQGANGYTF	TGTGCCAGCGGATTCCAGGGGGCGAATGGCTACACCTTC